This T cell receptor (beta chain) appears in the sequencing data of a study of shared clonotypes between healthy human individuals. At a deep level, the assay was run. The protocol was immunoSEQ multiplex PCR, while the TCRdb copy is restricted to in-frame clones and leaves out a portion. The sample carries about 680,000 clones, around 74% recorded once. This receptor was taken from a woman aged 25 to 39 in good health. The sequencing input was memory CD4+ T cells sorted from blood. Noted subset: CD45RA-negative fraction.

The CDR3 sequence is CASSPAGLAYNEQFF. As DNA, the CDR3 is TGTGCCAGCAGTCCGGCGGGACTTGCCTACAATGAGCAGTTCTTC. This sequence joins TRBV28 and TRBJ2-1, with TRBD2 as a possible D gene (6 bases). Trimming took off 5 bases at V and 2 bases at J, with 13 bases between the two ends. Germline values: CDR1 MDHEN, CDR2 SYDVKM. The CDR3 loop spans 15 amino acids.